This is a list of T cell receptor beta chains from one sample in a study of blood T cell repertoires in COVID-19. The assay was immunoSEQ multiplex PCR, and TCRdb's table has in-frame clones only and misses some. The profile shows about 23,000 clones, 75% to 90% of them singletons. The sequencing input was peripheral blood. The receptors shown here come from a human donor with acute or convalescent COVID-19. The donor label of this sample is uncertain. The CDR3 runs from the conserved cysteine through the conserved F or W. Each record gives: CDR3 DNA, CDR3 protein, clone size, V gene, J gene, D gene. D genes are given only for firm matches. Clone size is given for some rows only: seen once, a few or many times, or a class if the clone is expanded.

TGTGCCAGCAGTACCGCGGACAGGGGGTATTCACCCCTCCACTTT	CASSTADRGYSPLHF	few	TRBV6-5	TRBJ1-6	TRBD1
TGTGCCAGCAGCTCTGGACATCGGAACACTGAAGCTTTCTTT	CASSSGHRNTEAFF	-	TRBV5-6	TRBJ1-1	-
TGCAGCGTTACAACCACAGGGCTTGACTATGGCTACACCTTC	CSVTTTGLDYGYTF	-	TRBV29-1	TRBJ1-2	-
TGTGCCAGCAGCCCCGGGACTCAACTCAATCAGCCCCAGCATTTT	CASSPGTQLNQPQHF	-	TRBV7-2	TRBJ1-5	-
TGTGCCAGCAGTTACTCGGGGCAGGGTAGGACTGAAGCTTTCTTT	CASSYSGQGRTEAFF	-	TRBV6-2/TRBV6-3	TRBJ1-1	-
TGTGCCAGCAGCTTAGACGACAACTCCTACGAGCAGTACTTC	CASSLDDNSYEQYF	-	TRBV7-2	TRBJ2-7	-
TGTGCCAGTATCGCCGGACAGGGTGAGTACGAGCAGTACTTC	CASIAGQGEYEQYF	-	TRBV19	TRBJ2-7	TRBD1
TGTGCCAGCAGCCCTAGGGGGGGTGCAACTAATGAAAAACTGTTTTTT	CASSPRGGATNEKLFF	-	TRBV11-2	TRBJ1-4	-
TGCAGTGCTAGTCCCCCAACAGGGTTTAGCGAGCAGTACTTC	CSASPPTGFSEQYF	-	TRBV20-1	TRBJ2-7	-
TGCGCCAGCAGCACCAGTACAGGGGGCGGATATGGCTACACCTTC	CASSTSTGGGYGYTF	-	TRBV5-1	TRBJ1-2	TRBD1
TGTGCCAGCAGCTCCTCGGGACTAGTCCCAGATACGCAGTATTTT	CASSSSGLVPDTQYF	-	TRBV7-3	TRBJ2-3	TRBD2
TGTGCCAGCAGCCCCGGGCTGGGGGGGGGACAAGAGACCCAGTACTTC	CASSPGLGGGQETQYF	-	TRBV7-3	TRBJ2-5	TRBD2
TGCAGCGTAGCCAGACCGAACTACGGCGGGGAGCAGTACTTC	CSVARPNYGGEQYF	-	TRBV29-1	TRBJ2-7	-
TGTGCCAGCAGCCTACCGGGGACAGGGGGGGAGCAGTACTTC	CASSLPGTGGEQYF	-	TRBV13	TRBJ2-7	TRBD1
TGTGCCAGCAGCTCGACACCGCGCTCCTACGAGCAGTACTTC	CASSSTPRSYEQYF	-	TRBV6-5	TRBJ2-7	-